This T cell receptor beta chain was captured in a study of blood T cell repertoires in COVID-19. With 3 bases removed from V and 3 bases from J, the gap between germline ends came to 10 bases. CDR3 length: 14 amino acids. Looked up from germline, CDR1 is WSHSY and CDR2 is SAAADI. The protocol was immunoSEQ multiplex PCR, while the TCRdb copy is restricted to in-frame clones and leaves out a portion. The sample carries under 200,000 clones, approximately 90% recorded once. The clonotype was recovered from a man aged 18 to 29 with acute or convalescent COVID-19. The material sequenced was peripheral blood. The chain recombines TRBV10-2 with TRBJ2-3; weak D call: TRBD2 (5 bases). This chain's CDR3 is CASSDDGDTDTQYF. The CDR3, as DNA: TGCGCCAGCAGTGATGACGGGGATACAGATACGCAGTATTTT.